These T cell receptor beta chains were read from a single sample in a study of T cell responses to AZD1222 COVID-19 vaccine. Produced via immunoSEQ multiplex PCR; TCRdb's table is partial and in-frame only. The sample has 79,000 or so clones; about 80% are singletons. Sample: peripheral blood, taken 28 days after the second dose of the MenACWY control vaccine. The source is an adult who received the MenACWY meningococcal vaccine as a control. Each CDR3 is given with its conserved first and last residue. Fields, in order: V gene, J gene, D gene, clone size, CDR3 DNA, CDR3 protein. The D gene is left open where the match is weak. Clone size is shown for a subset of rows, as once, few, many or a class of expanded clone.

TRBV10-3	TRBJ2-3	TRBD1	NA	TGTGCCATCAGTGAGGCTGGGACAGGGGTGAAAGATACGCAGTATTTT	CAISEAGTGVKDTQYF
TRBV10-2	TRBJ1-4	TRBD1	NA	TGCGCCAGCCAAACAGGGGGGGGTGAAAAACTGTTTTTT	CASQTGGGEKLFF
TRBV12-5	TRBJ1-5	NA	NA	TGTGCTAGTGGTTTTCAGGTAAGCAATCAGCCCCAGCATTTT	CASGFQVSNQPQHF
TRBV3-1/TRBV3-2	TRBJ1-6	NA	NA	TGTGCCAGCAGCCAAGGTAGGGGGTTTCGTTCACCCCTCCACTTT	CASSQGRGFRSPLHF
TRBV6-2/TRBV6-3	TRBJ2-4	TRBD1	NA	TGTGCCAGCAGTTTCAATCGACAGGGAACAGCCAAAAACATTCAGTACTTC	CASSFNRQGTAKNIQYF
TRBV5-1	TRBJ2-7	TRBD1	NA	TGCGCCAGCAGCCGTGAGACAGGGGGTATCTACGAGCAGTACTTC	CASSRETGGIYEQYF
TRBV5-4	TRBJ2-6	NA	NA	TGTGCCAGCAGCTTGATGACTGGGGCCAACGTCCTGACTTTC	CASSLMTGANVLTF
TRBV10-3	TRBJ2-7	NA	NA	TGTGCCATCAGTGATTCAAGGGGGACTCCCCACTACGAGCAGTACTTC	CAISDSRGTPHYEQYF
TRBV7-9	TRBJ1-2	NA	NA	TGTGCCAGCAGCTCTTCGGGACCGAAGAACTATGGCTACACCTTC	CASSSSGPKNYGYTF
TRBV28	TRBJ1-5	NA	once	TGTGCCAGCAGTTTATGGGGAGGGAACCAAAATCAGCCCCAGCATTTT	CASSLWGGNQNQPQHF
TRBV9	TRBJ2-3	TRBD2	once	TGTGCCAGCAGCCCGCCTAGCGGGGCAGATACGCAGTATTTT	CASSPPSGADTQYF
TRBV15	TRBJ1-5	NA	NA	TGTGCCACCAGCCCAGAGAGGCAGAGCAATCAGCCCCAGCATTTT	CATSPERQSNQPQHF
TRBV30	TRBJ2-2	TRBD2	once	TGTGCCTGGGGCCCCGGGCGGGAGAGGCCCGGGGAGCTGTTTTTT	CAWGPGRERPGELFF
TRBV12-3/TRBV12-4	TRBJ1-1	NA	NA	TGTGCCAGCAGCTTATCCACTGAAGCTTTCTTT	CASSLSTEAFF
TRBV9	TRBJ2-1	NA	once	TGTGCCAGCAGCGTTCAACCCGGGGGATCCTACAATGAGCAGTTCTTC	CASSVQPGGSYNEQFF
TRBV7-2	TRBJ2-1	NA	NA	TGTGCCAGCAGCCAGATGTGGACCAATGAGCAGTTCTTC	CASSQMWTNEQFF
TRBV6-6	TRBJ2-1	NA	NA	TGTGCCAGCAGTTACCGCGATGAGCAGTTCTTC	CASSYRDEQFF
TRBV28	TRBJ2-3	NA	NA	TGTGCCAGCAGTGGGGGGACATCAGATACGCAGTATTTT	CASSGGTSDTQYF
TRBV28	TRBJ1-1	TRBD1	NA	TGTGCCAGCAGTCCCACAGGGGGCCCAACTCAAGCTTTCTTT	CASSPTGGPTQAFF
TRBV5-4	TRBJ2-1	NA	NA	TGTGCCAGCCGGGGCGACGTCTCCTACAATGAGCAGTTCTTC	CASRGDVSYNEQFF
TRBV5-1	TRBJ2-7	NA	NA	TGCGCCAGCAGGCTTCAACAGGCCCACTACGAGCAGTACTTC	CASRLQQAHYEQYF
TRBV6-5	TRBJ2-2	NA	NA	TGTGCCAGCAAGCTACAGGGATCGGGGGAGCTGTTTTTT	CASKLQGSGELFF
TRBV10-1	TRBJ1-1	NA	NA	TGCGCCAGCAGTGAGTCGGGGGGAGACACTGAAGCTTTCTTT	CASSESGGDTEAFF
TRBV5-1	TRBJ1-1	NA	NA	TGCGCCAGCAGCTCCGGCCGCGATGGCACTGAAGCTTTCTTT	CASSSGRDGTEAFF
TRBV28	TRBJ1-1	NA	NA	TGTGCCAGCAGTACGGGGCCAACTGAAGCTTTCTTT	CASSTGPTEAFF